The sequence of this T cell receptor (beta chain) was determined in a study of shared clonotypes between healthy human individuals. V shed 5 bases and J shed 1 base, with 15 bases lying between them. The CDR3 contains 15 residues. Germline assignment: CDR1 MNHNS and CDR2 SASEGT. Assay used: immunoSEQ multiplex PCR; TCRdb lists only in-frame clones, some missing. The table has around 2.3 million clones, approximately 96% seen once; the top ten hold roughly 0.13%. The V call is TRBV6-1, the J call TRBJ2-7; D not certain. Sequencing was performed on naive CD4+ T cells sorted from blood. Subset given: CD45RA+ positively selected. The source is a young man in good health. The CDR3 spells CASSLETALSYEQYF. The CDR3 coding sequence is TGTGCCAGCAGTCTGGAAACAGCGTTATCCTACGAGCAGTACTTC.